The 14 T cell receptor beta chains below all came from one sample that was sequenced in a study of blood T cells in healthy people across ages. A second PCR of about 7 to 12 cycles used a sample-barcoded 5' primer and a J-beta primer mix. From the 5' RACE reads, TCRdb called clonotypes with MiXCR, one entry per CDR3 protein. The profile covers approximately 800,000 distinct CDR3 sequences, with 20% to 25% appearing a single time and under 4.5% taken by the ten largest. These data also featured in a second study, about T cells of mothers and their children.

The sequencing sample was made of blood. These receptors all come from a boy younger than 18 in good health.

The chain joins TRBV28 to TRBJ2-2, with D unclear. The length of the CDR3 is 14 residues. V lost 6 bases to trimming and J lost 6 bases, with 14 bases between them. Germline CDR1 reads MDHEN; CDR2 reads SYDVKM. In DNA form, the CDR3 reads TGTGCCAGCAGCACCTGGACCTTCCCCGGGGAGCTGTTTTTT. Protein product: CASSTWTFPGELFF.

This clonotype has more than one count but fewer than ten. This rearrangement joins TRBV12-3 or TRBV12-4 to TRBJ1-5; the match to TRBD1 covers 7 bases. This CDR3 region has 17 residues. Trimming cost V 5 bases and J 6 bases; bases outside gene matches: 16. The CDR3 coding sequence is TGTGCCAGCAGTCCGAGCCCCTTGGACAGGTGGGGTCAGCCCCAGCATTTT. Translating gives CASSPSPLDRWGQPQHF.

This clonotype has a handful of counts. This chain joins TRBV28 and TRBJ1-1; possibly TRBD1 for D (5 bases). The germline V gene has CDR1 MDHEN and CDR2 SYDVKM. Trimming took 8 bases from V and 6 from J, leaving 16 bases between them. The CDR3 runs 13 residues. Here the CDR3 DNA reads TGTGCCAGCGCCCTGACGGGGCGTGCTGAAGCTTTCTTT. The encoded protein is CASALTGRAEAFF.

This chain connects TRBV4-3 to TRBJ2-4; 7 nucleotides line up with TRBD1. The V and J ends lost 0 bases and 8 bases, in that order; junction bases with no gene match: 7. The germline CDR1 and CDR2 sequences are LGHNA and YSLEER. This CDR3 has 15 residues. The CDR3 sequence: CASSQDHRGGDIQYF. The DNA of the CDR3 is TGCGCCAGCAGCCAAGATCACAGGGGTGGGGACATTCAGTACTTC.

This chain links TRBV20-1 with TRBJ2-5, with a weak D call TRBD1 (6 bases). V shed 6 bases and J shed 5 bases, with 19 bases lying between them. This CDR3 comprises 14 residues. Germline CDR1 is DFQATT and CDR2 is SNEGSKA (reference sequence). This chain's CDR3 is CSAALQGVRETQYF. CDR3 coding DNA: TGCAGTGCCGCCCTACAGGGCGTAAGGGAGACCCAGTACTTC.

The V gene is TRBV29-1, the J gene TRBJ2-3, with D possibly being TRBD1 or TRBD2 (5 bases each). From germline, CDR1 is SQVTM and CDR2 ANQGSEA. V lost 5 bases, J lost 0 bases, and 18 bases lay in between. The CDR3 is 16 amino acids. Here the CDR3 DNA reads TGCAGCGTTCGAGGGGCCCCGACGTCTAGCACAGATACGCAGTATTTT. It yields the protein CSVRGAPTSSTDTQYF.

This clonotype was seen a few times. The chain employs TRBV5-4 and TRBJ2-5; D is possibly TRBD1 (7 bases). Germline V gene data show CDR1 as SGHNT and CDR2 as YYREEE (reference sequence). Trimming took off 4 bases at V and 5 bases at J, with 18 bases between the two ends. There are 15 residues in the CDR3. The DNA for the CDR3 is TGTGCCAGCAGCAGGGGCGGGACAGCTTCTGAGACCCAGTACTTC. Translation gives CASSRGGTASETQYF.

The J gene is TRBJ2-5, the V gene TRBV15; a weak D match, TRBD1 (5 bases). V was clipped by 3 bases and J by 2 bases, with 7 bases between them. CDR3 length: 13 residues. CDR1 and CDR2 (germline): LNHNV, YYDKDF (reference sequence). DNA of the CDR3: TGTGCCACCAGCAGCAGACAGCAAGAGACCCAGTACTTC. Encoded protein: CATSSRQQETQYF.

This clonotype has just a few counts. The chain links TRBV3-1 to TRBJ1-2, with TRBD1 matching 8 bases. Germline CDR1 LGHDT, CDR2 YNNKEL (reference sequence). This CDR3 spans 16 amino acids. Trimming at V came to 1 base and at J to 0 bases, leaving 4 bases not matched to a gene. The CDR3 protein is CASSQVRDRTNYGYTF. DNA for the CDR3: TGTGCCAGCAGCCAAGTACGGGACAGGACTAACTATGGCTACACCTTC.

This clonotype was counted only a few times. This chain uses TRBV29-1 with TRBJ2-1; possible D gene TRBD2, 6 bases. V was shortened by 1 base and J by 0 bases, with 7 bases between the two germline ends. Germline assignment: CDR1 SQVTM and CDR2 ANQGSEA. The CDR3 is 14 residues long. The CDR3 spells CSVEGRGSYNEQFF. The CDR3 nucleotides read TGCAGCGTTGAAGGGCGGGGCTCCTACAATGAGCAGTTCTTC.

This clonotype came up a few times. The chain links TRBV7-2 to TRBJ1-1; D not certain. Trimming took off 3 bases at V and 7 bases at J, with 9 bases between the two ends. The CDR3 extends over 12 amino acids. Germline CDR1 and CDR2: SGHTA and FQGNSA. CDR3: CASSFMGNEAFF. In nucleotides, the CDR3 is TGTGCCAGCAGCTTCATGGGTAATGAAGCTTTCTTT.

This clonotype was observed a few times. The CDR3 here is CSASDSFISYEQYF. The CDR3 nucleotides read TGCAGTGCTAGTGATTCCTTCATCTCCTACGAGCAGTACTTC. The chain employs TRBV20-1 and TRBJ2-5; no clear D. The DNA end favors TRBJ2-7, so the J call may be wrong. Germline CDR1 is DFQATT and CDR2 is SNEGSKA (reference sequence). This CDR3 comprises 14 residues.

This clonotype appeared once. The gene calls are TRBV7-2 and TRBJ2-3; tentative D call: TRBD1 (5 bases). V shed 5 bases and J shed 6 bases, with 15 bases lying between them. The CDR3 spans 14 residues. The germline gives CDR1 SGHTA, CDR2 FQGNSA. CDR3 bases: TGTGCCAGCAGCCCAATCGGACATGTGGATACGCAGTATTTT. Its protein product is CASSPIGHVDTQYF.

In DNA form, the CDR3 reads TGTGCCAGCAGCCGGACGGTCCTGAATGAAAAACTGTTTTTT. Protein product: CASSRTVLNEKLFF. The chain has TRBV6-2 or TRBV6-3 and TRBJ1-4; D is undetermined. Germline V lookup: CDR1 MNHEY, CDR2 SVGEGT. Trimming removed 6 bases at V and 5 bases at J, with 13 bases between. The CDR3 spans 14 residues.